These 12 T cell receptor beta chains were all obtained from the same sample, sequenced in a study of graft-versus-host responses after intestinal transplantation. Graft tissue processing released intraepithelial and lamina propria lymphocytes. TCRdb keeps only in-frame clones here, not all; method: immunoSEQ multiplex PCR. The sample includes approximately 280 clones, approximately 76% of them seen just once. This sample comprised ileum tissue, obtained after intestinal transplantation. These receptors were collected from a human patient who received an intestinal transplant, so some T cells may come from the graft donor.

The J gene is TRBJ1-5, the V gene TRBV6-1, with 12 bases aligning to TRBD1. V lost 3 bases and J lost 9; bases outside the gene matches: 15. This CDR3 contains 18 residues. Per the germline V gene, CDR1 is MNHNS and CDR2 is SASEGT. The CDR3 DNA is TGTGCCAGCAGTGATGTGTGGGACAGGGGGCCCCCGGGGGTGCCCCAGCATTTT. Protein: CASSDVWDRGPPGVPQHF.

This clone was found once. The rearrangement links TRBV6-7 to TRBJ1-2; unclear D gene. TRBV6-7 is flagged as an ORF with uncertain function. Trimming left V 0 bases short and J 8 bases short, with 13 bases between. The CDR3 has 14 residues. The CDR3: CASSYSSNKEGYTF. The DNA for the CDR3 is TGTGCCAGCAGTTACTCTTCCAACAAGGAAGGCTACACCTTC.

This clone has a handful of counts. Other DNA sequences in this sample translate to the same CDR3. The chain has TRBV12-5 and TRBJ2-2; D gene uncertain. CDR1 and CDR2 (germline): LGHNT, FRNRAP. The CDR3 covers 12 residues. The ends were cut back, 6 bases at V and 8 bases at J, with 10 bases in the middle. The CDR3, as DNA: TGTGCTAGTGGGGGATTGGGGGGGGAGCTGTTTTTT. Translating it yields CASGGLGGELFF.

This clone appeared a few times. This rearrangement joins TRBV5-5 to TRBJ1-1; D possibly corresponds to TRBD1 (5 bases). V shed 4 bases and J shed 8 bases, with 15 bases lying between them. CDR1 is SGHKS, CDR2 YYEKEE, per germline (reference sequence). This CDR3 is 13 amino acids long. CDR3 loop: CASSRTTGAEAFF. The CDR3 DNA is TGTGCCAGCAGCCGAACAACCGGGGCCGAAGCTTTCTTT. The entire variable domain, with the rest obtained from reference TRBV5-5 and TRBJ1-1, is as follows: DAGVTQSPTHLIKTRGQQVTLRCSPISGHKSVSWYQQVLGQGPQFIFQYYEKEERGRGNFPDRFSARQFPNYSSELNVNALLLGDSALYLCASSRTTGAEAFFGQGTRLTVV.

The chain employs TRBV6-5 and TRBJ2-3; D is uncertain. This CDR3 is built from 12 residues. The germline CDR1 and CDR2 sequences are MNHEY and SVGAGI. V lost 6 bases and J 6 bases, leaving 10 bases between the germline ends. The CDR3 reads CASSPPGDTQYF. The CDR3 nucleotides are TGTGCCAGCAGCCCTCCCGGGGATACGCAGTATTTT.

A remark on this clone: One junction end disagrees with the germline gene, perhaps due to a read error. J is TRBJ2-1 and V is TRBV27; D call uncertain. This CDR3 is 11 amino acids long. CDR1 and CDR2 (germline): MNHEY, SMNVEV (reference sequence). CDR3 bases: TGTGCCAGCGCGATTTCCCATGAGCAGCTCTTC. It encodes CASAISHEQLF.

The V and J genes are TRBV5-8 and TRBJ1-1, with a possible D match to TRBD1 (6 bases). The germline V and J ends were trimmed by 6 bases and 5 bases, with 14 bases remaining between them. The CDR3 runs to 13 residues. The germline gives CDR1 SGHTS, CDR2 YDEGEE. CDR3 in DNA: TGTGCCAGCACACGGACAGTGGGGACTGAAGCTTTCTTT. Its translation: CASTRTVGTEAFF.

The chain carries TRBV5-7 and TRBJ1-1; a weak D match, TRBD1 (5 bases). TRBV5-7 carries the ORF label, with uncertain function. Trimming took off 4 bases at V and 8 bases at J, with 15 bases between the two ends. This CDR3 has 13 residues. This CDR3 reads CASSRTTGAEAFF. The CDR3, as DNA: TGTGCCAGCAGCCGAACAACCGGGGCCGAAGCTTTCTTT.

In the case of this clone: Other DNA sequences within the sample encode an identical CDR3. This sequence joins TRBV5-1 and TRBJ2-7; D not resolved. The CDR3 is 14 amino acids. The V end lost 5 bases, the J end lost 5 bases, and 17 bases lay between the germline ends. Looked up from germline, CDR1 is SGHRS and CDR2 is YFSETQ. The CDR3 DNA sequence: TGCGCCAGCAGTGGGCGGACCCAGGACCACGAGCAGTACTTC. Protein: CASSGRTQDHEQYF.

This clone has a handful of counts. V gene TRBV11-3 combines with J gene TRBJ2-7; 10 positions agree with TRBD2. Germline V lookup: CDR1 SGHNT, CDR2 YENEEA. Losses at the gene ends were 5 bases for V and 3 bases for J; bases not matched to a gene: 1. CDR3 length: 13 residues. The CDR3 reads CASSRTSGYEQYF. The CDR3 DNA follows: TGTGCCAGCAGCCGGACTAGCGGCTACGAGCAGTACTTC.

The J gene is TRBJ2-1, the V gene TRBV6-5, with D unresolved. V gave up 0 bases and J gave up 3 bases, with 12 bases separating them. Germline CDR1 MNHEY, CDR2 SVGAGI. The CDR3 consists of 16 residues. CDR3 nucleotide sequence: TGTGCCAGCAGTTACTCGATTGGGTCTGGCTACAATGAGCAGTTCTTC. Its translation is CASSYSIGSGYNEQFF.

The chain uses TRBV7-7 and TRBJ2-1; perhaps TRBD2 as D (6 bases). CDR3 length: 15 amino acids. V lost 5 bases to trimming and J lost 8 bases, with 19 bases between them. Germline CDR1 and CDR2: SSHAT and FNYEAQ (reference sequence). The CDR3 DNA reads TGTGCCAGCAGCCCTAATACCGGGACTCCGCATGAGCAGTTCTTC. Protein sequence: CASSPNTGTPHEQFF.